What follows are 28 T cell receptor beta chains derived from one specimen sequenced in a study of monozygotic twins with inflammatory bowel disease (dated by TCRdb to the late 2010s). The library was built by means of 5' RACE. Sequencer: Illumina HiSeq 2500. Reads reprocessed by TCRdb are summarized as one entry per CDR3 protein sequence, and DNA is absent. The data table for this sample lists 200,000 to 250,000 distinct CDR3 sequences. Approximately 1.6% of the sample rests with the top ten. The sequenced material came from blood. Receptor source: a human donor with ulcerative colitis or Crohn's disease, or a healthy co-twin of an affected twin (not recorded which).

CDR3 sequence: CASSVNGDSPLHF. V and J are TRBV5-1 and TRBJ1-6; TCRdb proposes TRBD1, but this gene call is untestable without DNA. Germline CDR1 SGHRS, CDR2 YFSETQ. The CDR3 has 13 residues.

This chain links TRBV11-2 with TRBJ2-3; TCRdb's D call of TRBD2 is untestable without DNA. The CDR3 loop spans 15 amino acids. Germline CDR1 is SGHAT and CDR2 is FQNNGV. This chain's CDR3 is CASSLLAGGTDTQYF.

The chain recombines TRBV19 with TRBJ2-7; without DNA, the TCRdb call of TRBD1 cannot be checked. The CDR3 totals 15 residues. Germline loops: CDR1 LNHDA, CDR2 SQIVND (reference sequence). CDR3 amino acids: CASSVGQGGSSVQYF.

CDR3 protein: CASSSGQGRNGYTF. V is TRBV7-6 and J is TRBJ1-2; TCRdb proposes TRBD1, but this gene call is untestable without DNA. The CDR3 runs 14 residues. Germline-derived CDR1 and CDR2 are SGHVS and FNYEAQ.

The chain links TRBV7-8 to TRBJ1-6; TCRdb gives TRBD1 as the D gene, but with no DNA this cannot be confirmed. This CDR3 spans 16 amino acids. Germline V gives CDR1 SGHVS, CDR2 FQNEAQ. CDR3 amino acids: CASSLEGPGRYSPLHF.

The chain recombines TRBV19 with TRBJ2-6. Germline-derived CDR1 and CDR2 are LNHDA and SQIVND (reference sequence). This CDR3 is 18 amino acids long. Here the CDR3 reads CASSMTYSPHSGANVLTF.

The chain employs TRBV5-1 and TRBJ1-2. The CDR3 is made up of 12 amino acids. Germline CDR1 is SGHRS and CDR2 is YFSETQ. The CDR3 loop is CAGGPEPNGYTF.

V gene TRBV14 combines with J gene TRBJ2-1; the TRBD2 assignment by TCRdb is unverifiable without DNA. This CDR3 is 14 amino acids long. The germline V gene encodes CDR1 SGHDN and CDR2 FVKESK. Here the CDR3 reads CASSQSSDYNEQFF.

The chain employs TRBV15 and TRBJ1-1. The length of the CDR3 is 15 residues. CDR1 is LNHNV, CDR2 YYDKDF, per germline (reference sequence). CDR3 amino acids: CATSRDRRWGTEAFF.

The chain combines TRBV5-4 with TRBJ2-2; TCRdb names TRBD1, which stays unverified in the absence of DNA. This CDR3 has 17 residues. CDR1 and CDR2 from the germline V gene are SGHNT and YYREEE (reference sequence). CDR3: CASSPSRQGRSPGELFF.

The gene calls are TRBV20-1 and TRBJ2-5. This CDR3 has 13 residues. Germline CDR1 is DFQATT and CDR2 is SNEGSKA (reference sequence). The CDR3 reads CSASDYSQETQYF.

The chain joins TRBV5-1 to TRBJ2-1; there is no DNA to check the TCRdb D call of TRBD2. The CDR3 has 15 residues. Germline CDR1 and CDR2: SGHRS and YFSETQ. CDR3 loop: CASSLLAEVYNEQFF.

V usage is TRBV20-1 and J usage is TRBJ2-1; TCRdb selects TRBD2, and the lack of DNA leaves this call unchecked. The CDR3 spans 14 residues. In germline, CDR1 is DFQATT, CDR2 SNEGSKA (reference sequence). The CDR3 spells CSAEISGGAFEQFF.

This chain connects TRBV12-3 or TRBV12-4 to TRBJ2-7; TCRdb's D call, TRBD2, is unchecked because there is no DNA. CDR3 length: 14 residues. CDR3 residues: CASSLDRAPYEQYF.

The chain couples TRBV11-2 to TRBJ2-3; TCRdb indicates TRBD2, and absent DNA this call remains unverified. CDR1 SGHAT and CDR2 FQNNGV come from the germline V gene. The CDR3 spans 12 residues. The CDR3 is CASRSPGVTQYF. The full variable domain, rest sourced from reference TRBV11-2 and TRBJ2-3, is EAGVAQSPRYKIIEKRQSVAFWCNPISGHATLYWYQQILGQGPKLLIQFQNNGVVDDSQLPKDRFSAERLKGVDSTLKIQPAKLEDSAVYLCASRSPGVTQYFGPGTRLTVL.

The rearrangement uses TRBV20-1 and TRBJ1-3; TCRdb designates TRBD1, a call that cannot be tested without DNA. This CDR3 contains 12 residues. Germline V gives CDR1 DFQATT, CDR2 SNEGSKA (reference sequence). The chain's CDR3 is CSARGRGNTIYF.

The chain uses TRBV5-1 and TRBJ2-5; the D call of TRBD1 rests on TCRdb alone, since no DNA is present to check it. This CDR3 region has 15 residues. Per the germline V gene, CDR1 is SGHRS and CDR2 is YFSETQ. The CDR3 sequence: CASSFGGGPQETQYF.

This CDR3 is CSAVIGVNTEAFF. This sequence joins TRBV20-1 and TRBJ1-1; with no DNA, the TCRdb D assignment of TRBD1 cannot be verified. This CDR3 is built from 13 residues. Per germline, CDR1 DFQATT and CDR2 SNEGSKA (reference sequence).

This chain uses TRBV18 with TRBJ1-1; TCRdb's D gene call, TRBD1, goes unchecked for lack of DNA. Germline V gives CDR1 KGHSH, CDR2 LQKENI. This CDR3 has 14 residues. CDR3: CASSPPAGGGEAFF.

V and J are TRBV6-1 and TRBJ2-7; TCRdb returns TRBD1, unconfirmable since there is no DNA. CDR1 is MNHNS and CDR2 is SASEGT in the germline V gene. This CDR3 is built from 15 residues. Here the CDR3 reads CASAVYGTAYYEQYF.

This chain links TRBV6-4 with TRBJ2-1. The CDR3 has 16 residues. The germline CDR1 and CDR2 sequences are MRHNA and SNTAGT. This CDR3 is CASSDHLELSYNEQFF.

The chain has TRBV7-6 and TRBJ1-3; there is no DNA to check the TCRdb D call of TRBD1. This CDR3 spans 15 amino acids. Germline V gene data show CDR1 as SGHVS and CDR2 as FNYEAQ. This CDR3 is CASSSMTGTGNTIYF.

This sequence joins TRBV7-3 and TRBJ2-3; with no DNA, the TCRdb D assignment of TRBD2 cannot be verified. This CDR3 is built from 16 residues. The germline V gene encodes CDR1 SGHTA and CDR2 FQGTGA. This chain's CDR3 is CASSLTGLAGVDTQYF.

J is TRBJ1-1 and V is TRBV20-1; TCRdb selects TRBD1, and the lack of DNA leaves this call unchecked. The CDR3 sequence is 16 residues long. Germline CDR1 DFQATT, CDR2 SNEGSKA (reference sequence). CDR3 loop: CSAPLRPGQVNTEAFF.

V usage is TRBV7-9 and J usage is TRBJ1-4. CDR3 length equals 15 residues. The V gene's germline CDR1 is SEHNR and CDR2 FQNEAQ (reference sequence). The CDR3 is CASSLYASTNEKLFF.

The chain couples TRBV20-1 to TRBJ2-3; the TRBD2 assignment by TCRdb is unverifiable without DNA. The CDR3 loop spans 16 amino acids. CDR1 is DFQATT, CDR2 SNEGSKA, per germline (reference sequence). CDR3 residues: CSARGTLAGGANTQYF.

J is TRBJ1-3 and V is TRBV12-5; the D call of TRBD1 rests on TCRdb alone, since no DNA is present to check it. Germline CDR1 LGHNT, CDR2 FRNRAP. CDR3 size: 15 residues. The CDR3 loop is CASGDGRGLGNTIYF.

The rearrangement links TRBV7-6 to TRBJ2-7; TCRdb's D call of TRBD2 is untestable without DNA. Per the germline V gene, CDR1 is SGHVS and CDR2 is FNYEAQ. The CDR3 extends over 17 amino acids. This chain's CDR3 is CASSLALGRGRLREQYF.